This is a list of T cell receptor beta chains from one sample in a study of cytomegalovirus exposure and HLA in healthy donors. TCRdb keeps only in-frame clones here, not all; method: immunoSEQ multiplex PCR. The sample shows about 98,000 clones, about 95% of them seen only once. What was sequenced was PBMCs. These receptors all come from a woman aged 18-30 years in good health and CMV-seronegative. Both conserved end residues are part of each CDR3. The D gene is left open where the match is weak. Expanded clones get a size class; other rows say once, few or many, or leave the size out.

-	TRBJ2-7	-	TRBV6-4	CASSDSAAGEQYF	TGTGCCAGCAGTGACTCCGCCGCGGGCGAGCAGTACTTC
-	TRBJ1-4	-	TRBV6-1	CASSGHEKLFF	TGTGCCAGCAGTGGGCATGAAAAACTGTTTTTT
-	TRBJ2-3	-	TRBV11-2	CASSRVGAPGDTQYF	TGTGCCAGCAGCCGGGTAGGGGCACCAGGCGATACGCAGTATTTT
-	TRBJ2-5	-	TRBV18	CASSFTREETQYF	TGTGCCAGCTCCTTCACGAGGGAAGAGACCCAGTACTTC
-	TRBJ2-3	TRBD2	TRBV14	CASSHPNWGTSGSTDTQYF	TGTGCCAGCAGCCACCCAAATTGGGGAACTAGCGGGAGCACAGATACGCAGTATTTT
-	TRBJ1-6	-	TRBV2	CARKWTDNSPLHF	TGTGCCAGAAAATGGACTGATAATTCACCCCTCCACTTT
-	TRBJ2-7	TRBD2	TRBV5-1	CASSLGGTSGTYEQYF	TGCGCCAGCAGCTTGGGGGGGACTAGCGGGACGTACGAGCAGTACTTC
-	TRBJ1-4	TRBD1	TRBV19	CASSISDRGNEKLFF	TGTGCCAGTAGTATCAGCGACAGGGGGAATGAAAAACTGTTTTTT
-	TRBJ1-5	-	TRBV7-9	CASSLAGADNQPQHF	TGTGCCAGCAGCTTAGCAGGGGCGGACAATCAGCCCCAGCATTTT
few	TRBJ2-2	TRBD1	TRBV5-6	CASSLTGGNGELFF	TGTGCCAGCAGCTTGACAGGGGGCAACGGGGAGCTGTTTTTT
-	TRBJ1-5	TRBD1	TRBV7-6	CASSLGQGVYQPQHF	TGTGCCAGCAGCTTGGGACAGGGTGTCTATCAGCCCCAGCATTTT
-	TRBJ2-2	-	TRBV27	CASSKPRTANTGELFF	TGTGCCAGCAGTAAACCTAGGACAGCCAACACCGGGGAGCTGTTTTTT
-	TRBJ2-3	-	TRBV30	CAWRLSGDTQYF	TGTGCCTGGAGGCTCTCGGGAGATACGCAGTATTTT
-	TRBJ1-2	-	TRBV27	CASKKPGFGYTF	TGTGCCAGCAAAAAACCCGGGTTTGGCTACACCTTC
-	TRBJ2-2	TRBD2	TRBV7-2	CASSLLAGEITGELFF	TGTGCCAGCAGCTTATTAGCGGGAGAAATCACCGGGGAGCTGTTTTTT
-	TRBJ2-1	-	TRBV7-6	CASSSGHASDNEQFF	TGTGCCAGCAGCTCGGGACATGCCAGCGACAATGAGCAGTTCTTC
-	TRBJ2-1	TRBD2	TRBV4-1	CASSRGTSGLNEQFF	TGCGCCAGCAGCCGAGGGACTAGCGGGCTCAATGAGCAGTTCTTC
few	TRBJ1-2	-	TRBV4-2	CASSKTDVIYGYTF	TGTGCCAGCAGCAAGACAGATGTGATATATGGCTACACCTTC
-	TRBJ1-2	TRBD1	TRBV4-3	CASSRTTGDLFYGYTF	TGCGCCAGCAGCCGAACGACAGGGGACCTCTTCTATGGCTACACCTTC
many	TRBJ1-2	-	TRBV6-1	CAPRRGEYGYTF	TGTGCCCCACGGCGCGGGGAGTATGGCTACACCTTC
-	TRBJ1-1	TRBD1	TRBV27	CASSAQGGNTEAFF	TGTGCCAGCAGTGCGCAGGGGGGGAACACTGAAGCTTTCTTT
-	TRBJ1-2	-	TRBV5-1	CASRTQGNLMHGYTF	TGCGCCAGCAGAACACAGGGTAACCTCATGCATGGCTACACCTTC
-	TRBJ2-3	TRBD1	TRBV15	CATSGDREADTQYF	TGTGCCACCAGCGGCGACAGGGAAGCAGATACGCAGTATTTT
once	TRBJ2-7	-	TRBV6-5	CASRTQSYEQYF	TGTGCCAGCAGAACACAGAGCTACGAGCAGTACTTC
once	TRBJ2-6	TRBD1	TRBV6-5	CASSNRGLGANVLTF	TGTGCCAGCAGTAACAGGGGGCTTGGGGCCAACGTCCTGACTTTC
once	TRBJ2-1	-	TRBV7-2	CASSLGRLDNEQFF	TGTGCCAGCAGCTTAGGGAGACTAGACAATGAGCAGTTCTTC
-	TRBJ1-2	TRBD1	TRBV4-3	CASSSGTVYGYTF	TGCGCCAGCAGCTCCGGGACAGTTTATGGCTACACCTTC
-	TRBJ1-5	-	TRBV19	CASSTQGLGNQPQHF	TGTGCCAGTAGTACACAGGGATTAGGCAATCAGCCCCAGCATTTT
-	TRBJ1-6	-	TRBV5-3	CARTDGPGMCSPLHF	TGTGCCAGAACTGACGGTCCAGGGATGTGTTCACCCCTCCACTTT
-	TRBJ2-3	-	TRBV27	CASSGGSRSTDTQYF	TGTGCCAGCAGTGGAGGGTCTAGGAGCACAGATACGCAGTATTTT
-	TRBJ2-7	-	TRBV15	CATSSPRGALYEQYF	TGTGCCACCAGCAGCCCTCGGGGTGCACTCTACGAGCAGTACTTC
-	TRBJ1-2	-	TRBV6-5	CASSFSSDSGYTF	TGTGCCAGCAGTTTTTCGAGTGACAGCGGCTACACCTTC
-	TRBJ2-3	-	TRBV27	CASSFGRGSRTQYF	TGTGCCAGCAGTTTTGGGCGTGGGTCCAGAACGCAGTATTTT
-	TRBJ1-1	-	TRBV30	CAWSVVDRNTEAFF	TGTGCCTGGAGTGTAGTGGACAGGAACACTGAAGCTTTCTTT
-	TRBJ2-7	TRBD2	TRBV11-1	CASSLLAGGFYEQYF	TGTGCCAGCAGCTTACTAGCGGGAGGGTTTTACGAGCAGTACTTC
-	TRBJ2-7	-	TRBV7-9	CASSRDTSYEQYF	TGTGCCAGCAGCCGGGACACCTCCTACGAGCAGTACTTC
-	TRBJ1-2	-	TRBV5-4	CASSLVSNGNYGYTF	TGTGCCAGCAGCTTGGTTTCAAACGGGAACTATGGCTACACCTTC
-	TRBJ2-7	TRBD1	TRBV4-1	CASSRGQGPLYEQYF	TGCGCCAGCAGCCGAGGACAGGGGCCCTTGTACGAGCAGTACTTC
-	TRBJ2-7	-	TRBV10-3	CAISESPRGLSYEQYF	TGTGCCATCAGTGAGTCACCTAGGGGCCTATCCTACGAGCAGTACTTC
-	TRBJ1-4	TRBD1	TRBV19	CASSSHIVDRGEKLFF	TGTGCCAGTAGTTCACACATAGTGGACAGGGGGGAAAAACTGTTTTTT
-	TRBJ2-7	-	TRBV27	CASRRGASSSYEQYF	TGTGCCAGCCGTCGGGGGGCCTCCTCATCTTACGAGCAGTACTTC
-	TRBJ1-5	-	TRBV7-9	CASSSPQGNQPQHF	TGTGCCAGCAGCTCCCCCCAGGGCAATCAGCCCCAGCATTTT
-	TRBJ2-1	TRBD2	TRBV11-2	CASSSPGGLAGGYNEQFF	TGTGCCAGCAGCTCCCCAGGAGGACTAGCGGGCGGCTACAATGAGCAGTTCTTC
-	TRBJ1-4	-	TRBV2	CASSVHRSNSELFF	TGTGCCAGCAGTGTTCACAGGTCAAATTCGGAACTGTTTTTT
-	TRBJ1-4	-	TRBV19	CASSFRGTATNEKLFF	TGTGCCAGTAGCTTTAGGGGTACCGCAACTAATGAAAAACTGTTTTTT
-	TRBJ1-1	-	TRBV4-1	CASSQRTGLDTEAFF	TGCGCCAGCAGCCAAAGAACAGGGTTGGACACTGAAGCTTTCTTT
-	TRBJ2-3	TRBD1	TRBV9	CASSKPQGASDTQYF	TGTGCCAGCAGCAAACCACAGGGGGCCTCAGATACGCAGTATTTT
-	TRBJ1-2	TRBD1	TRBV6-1	CASSEPRTGGVYGYTF	TGTGCCAGCAGTGAACCCCGGACAGGGGGAGTCTATGGCTACACCTTC
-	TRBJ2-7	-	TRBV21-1	CASSTSKIDRDEQYF	TGTGCCAGCAGCACATCAAAGATCGACAGGGACGAGCAGTACTTC
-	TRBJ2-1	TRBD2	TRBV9	CASSVVTGTSVSNEQFF	TGTGCCAGCAGTGTCGTTACCGGGACTAGCGTCTCCAATGAGCAGTTCTTC
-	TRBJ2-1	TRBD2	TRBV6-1	CASSGRLAFNEQFF	TGTGCCAGCAGTGGACGACTAGCCTTCAATGAGCAGTTCTTC
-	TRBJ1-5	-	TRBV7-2	CASSPGGGGQPQHF	TGTGCCAGCAGCCCGGGTGGGGGGGGTCAGCCCCAGCATTTT
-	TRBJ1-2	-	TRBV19	CASSRNRAYGYTF	TGTGCCAGTAGCCGCAACAGGGCCTATGGCTACACCTTC
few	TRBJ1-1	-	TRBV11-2	CASSPVRRDTEAFF	TGTGCCAGCAGCCCGGTACGCAGGGACACTGAAGCTTTCTTT
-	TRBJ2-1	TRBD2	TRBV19	CASSMGWDYLTYNEQFF	TGTGCCAGTAGTATGGGTTGGGACTATTTAACGTACAATGAGCAGTTCTTC